The subject of this entry is one T cell receptor beta chain. Sequence at one end of the junction differs from germline and may be a read error. Study processing details: Junction-only sequences without quality scores came from ImmunoSEQ, so filtering differed. The assay was immunoSEQ multiplex PCR, and TCRdb's table has in-frame clones only and misses some. The V and J calls and clone size come from that table; D and trimming were worked out from the DNA. The data contain over 400,000 clones, over 70% of them singletons. The data derive from a study of shared clonotypes between healthy human individuals. Germline V gene data show CDR1 as SGHAT and CDR2 as FQNNGV. The CDR3 extends over 15 amino acids.

The chain joins TRBV11-2 to TRBJ2-5, with 12 nucleotides matching TRBD2. Sequenced material: PBMCs. The receptor comes from a woman between 40 and 55 years old in good health. Some clones in this sample may be carry-over from other donors' samples. The CDR3 nucleotides read TGTGCCAGCAGCTTAGCCGGGACTAGCGGGCCCCTAAGACACTTC. Translated: CASSLAGTSGPLRHF.